This passage covers 11 T cell receptor beta chains from one sample sequenced in a study of response to subunit inactivated influenza vaccine. TCRdb re-analysed the RT-PCR reads in MiXCR, keeping a single row per CDR3 protein. The repertoire holds 530,000 or so distinct CDR3 sequences, 25% seen once, with less than 2.5% in the top ten. Sequencing was performed on CD4+ T cells sorted from PBMCs, taken around 5 days after vaccination. The receptor source for this set is a middle-aged man who received an inactivated influenza vaccine.

The chain links TRBV4-3 to TRBJ2-7; 7 nucleotides align to TRBD1. This CDR3 has 15 amino acids. J was trimmed by 4 bases and V by 1 base; bases with no gene match: 7. From germline, CDR1 is LGHNA and CDR2 YSLEER. The CDR3 sequence is CASSQARGQSYEQYF. DNA for the CDR3: TGCGCCAGCAGCCAAGCTCGGGGACAGAGTTACGAGCAGTACTTC.

This clonotype was seen a handful of times. The chain carries TRBV30 and TRBJ2-7; no firm D call. CDR1 GTSNPN and CDR2 SVGIG come from the germline V gene (reference sequence). The CDR3 is 11 amino acids. V lost 0 bases and J 7 bases, leaving 7 bases between the germline ends. DNA for the CDR3: TGTGCCTGGAGTGTACAGAGAGAGCAGTACTTC. Protein: CAWSVQREQYF.

This clonotype was picked up a small number of times. This chain joins TRBV20-1 and TRBJ2-7; D ambiguous. Germline CDR1 and CDR2: DFQATT and SNEGSKA (reference sequence). The V end was cut by 6 bases, the J end by 0 bases, with 15 bases between. This CDR3 has 14 amino acids. The CDR3 reads CSAPDLNSSYEQYF. CDR3 nucleotide sequence: TGCAGTGCCCCAGACCTAAATTCCTCCTACGAGCAGTACTTC.

A few counts support this clonotype. The J gene is TRBJ2-3, the V gene TRBV24-1; TRBD2 matches at 13 bases. Germline trimming cut 3 bases from V and 3 bases from J; bases unmatched to any gene: 5. CDR1 and CDR2 from the germline V gene are KGHDR and SFDVKD. The CDR3 extends over 17 amino acids. CDR3 sequence (DNA): TGTGCCACCAGTGATAGACTAGCGGGAGGCCCTACAGATACGCAGTATTTT. Translated: CATSDRLAGGPTDTQYF.

The rearrangement uses TRBV29-1 and TRBJ2-3; TRBD1 agrees at 7 bases. Germline V gene sequence: CDR1 SQVTM, CDR2 ANQGSEA. The CDR3 is made up of 14 amino acids. The junction had 5 bases not matched to a gene; V was cut back by 1 base and J by 4 bases. In nucleotides, the CDR3 is TGCAGCGTTGAAGCAGGGGGTATCGCAGATACGCAGTATTTT. Translated: CSVEAGGIADTQYF.

This clonotype was seen a few times. This chain joins TRBV6-1 and TRBJ2-5; TRBD1 agrees at 11 bases. CDR3 size: 15 residues. The V and J ends lost 6 bases and 5 bases, in that order; junction bases with no gene match: 8. CDR1 is MNHNS and CDR2 is SASEGT in the germline V gene. The DNA of the CDR3 is TGTGCCAGCAGAACAGGGACAGGGGGTTTGGAGACCCAGTACTTC. It specifies CASRTGTGGLETQYF.

This clonotype occurred a few times. The rearrangement joins TRBV14 to TRBJ1-1; TRBD1 might be the D (5 bases). Germline loops: CDR1 SGHDN, CDR2 FVKESK. V lost 1 base to trimming and J lost 1 base, with 16 bases between them. The CDR3 has 17 residues. The chain's CDR3 is CASSQVKGPIRNTEAFF. CDR3 bases: TGTGCCAGCAGCCAAGTCAAGGGACCGATAAGGAACACTGAAGCTTTCTTT. The complete variable domain, with remaining parts taken from reference TRBV14 and TRBJ1-1, reads EAGVTQFPSHSVIEKGQTVTLRCDPISGHDNLYWYRRVMGKEIKFLLHFVKESKQDESGMPNNRFLAERTGGTYSTLKVQPAELEDSGVYFCASSQVKGPIRNTEAFFGQGTRLTVV.

A note on this clonotype: With a much larger clone just one base away, this may be a read error. The rearrangement joins TRBV3-1 to TRBJ2-3; unclear D gene. V lost 6 bases to trimming and J lost 2 bases, with 3 bases between them. This CDR3 comprises 11 residues. The germline CDR1 and CDR2 sequences are LGHDT and YNNKEL (reference sequence). In DNA form, the CDR3 reads TGTGCCAGCAGACACACAGATACGCAGTATTTT. This codes for CASRHTDTQYF.

This clonotype showed up just a few times. The chain employs TRBV7-2 and TRBJ2-3; D might be TRBD1 or TRBD2, each matching 6 bases. This CDR3 is built from 15 residues. Germline V gene lookup returns CDR1 SGHTA and CDR2 FQGNSA. V was clipped by 1 base and J by 3 bases, with 11 bases between them. DNA for the CDR3: TGTGCCAGCAGCTTAGGTAGGGGGAGGACAGATACGCAGTATTTT. As protein: CASSLGRGRTDTQYF. Supplemented by reference TRBV7-2 and TRBJ2-3, the full variable domain reads GAGVSQSPSNKVTEKGKDVELRCDPISGHTALYWYRQSLGQGLEFLIYFQGNSAPDKSGLPSDRFSAERTGGSVSTLTIQRTQQEDSAVYLCASSLGRGRTDTQYFGPGTRLTVL.

A word on this clonotype: The junction shows a germline mismatch at one end, possibly a read error. This chain joins TRBV24-1 and TRBJ2-1; 16 bases match TRBD2. The CDR3 is made up of 15 amino acids. Germline V gene data show CDR1 as KGHDR and CDR2 as SFDVKD. CDR3 bases: TGTGCCTCCAGTGATTTGGGACTAGCGGGGGGGGAGCAGTTCTTC. Amino acids: CASSDLGLAGGEQFF.

This clonotype was seen a handful of times. The chain couples TRBV25-1 to TRBJ1-4, with D maybe TRBD1 (6 bases). Germline CDR1 is MGHDK and CDR2 is SYGVNS. The CDR3 is 14 amino acids. V lost 6 bases to trimming and J lost 7 bases, with 15 bases between them. CDR3 sequence reads: CASREGGGVEKLFF. CDR3 coding DNA: TGTGCCAGCAGGGAGGGGGGAGGAGTTGAAAAACTGTTTTTT.